What follows describes a single T cell receptor beta chain. Samples came from patients with localized non-small cell lung adenocarcinoma. Each CDR3 protein gets one entry after TCRdb re-called the PCR reads with MiXCR. This table holds about 25,000 distinct CDR3 sequences, around half found once. The sample comes from a study of CD4 and CD8 cells across lung adenocarcinoma regions. This CDR3 spans 16 amino acids. V lost 1 base to trimming and J lost 6 bases, with 19 bases between them. The germline V gene has CDR1 DFQATT and CDR2 SNEGSKA (reference sequence). V is TRBV20-1 and J is TRBJ2-1; D gene ambiguous. What was sequenced was CD8+ T cells from the center of a lung tumor. This TCR derives from a male donor with lung adenocarcinoma. The CD4 and CD8 labels of this study may be unreliable. CDR3 in amino acids: CSARAVAVGPVNEQFF. The CDR3 DNA reads as TGCAGTGCTAGAGCTGTGGCGGTAGGGCCTGTCAATGAGCAGTTCTTC.